Sequencing of this TCR beta chain was carried out in a study of cytomegalovirus exposure and HLA in healthy donors. This clone came up a few times. Its cognate antigen is unknown. No CMV serostatus was recorded for this donor. Whole-study findings and limits: Some segments of the V type, notably TRBV6-2 and TRBV6-3, were excluded as indistinguishable. The study recorded 150 to 200 TCR beta chains that were cytomegalovirus-associated. HLA allele associations emerged for around 15,000 TCR beta sequences in a later analysis, at 0.05 false discovery rate.

The CDR3 spans 15 residues. J lost 4 bases, V lost 2 bases, and 3 bases had no gene match. The germline CDR1 and CDR2 sequences are SGHRS and YFSETQ. 13 Jbeta primers and 60 Vbeta primers were used for the PCR. Produced via immunoSEQ multiplex PCR; TCRdb's table is partial and in-frame only. This sample yields roughly 140,000 clones, of which about three quarters are seen a single time; 13% to 15% belongs to the top ten. Sequencing was carried out using PBMCs. The TCR sequence derives from a human donor in good health. The gene calls are TRBV5-1 and TRBJ2-2; TRBD1 agrees at 9 bases. The CDR3, as DNA: TGCGCCAGCAGCTTTACAGGGGGCCGCACCGGGGAGCTGTTTTTT. This gives the protein CASSFTGGRTGELFF. Complete variable domain (other parts from reference TRBV5-1 and TRBJ2-2): KAGVTQTPRYLIKTRGQQVTLSCSPISGHRSVSWYQQTPGQGLQFLFEYFSETQRNKGNFPGRFSGRQFSNSRSEMNVSTLELGDSALYLCASSFTGGRTGELFFGEGSRLTVL.